The 31 T cell receptor beta chains below come from one sample, sequenced in a study of early T cells in non-severe SARS-CoV-2 infection (dated by TCRdb to the early 2020s). Library construction relied on 5' RACE. Instrument on record: NextSeq 500. TCRdb ran its own pipeline on the public reads, namely fastp trimming at Q25 and MiXCR clone calling, and kept in-frame beta chains. CDR3 protein duplicates are merged, each entry listing the most common genes and DNA. The sample data list tens of thousands of distinct CDR3 sequences, and around 6.3% of these were observed just once. Of the sample, roughly 20% is held by the ten largest clones. The source material was whole blood, sampled at baseline. The source is an adult who was a healthcare worker with PCR-confirmed SARS-CoV-2 infection or an uninfected control (not recorded which).

There are many counts of this clonotype. The genes are TRBV12-3 or TRBV12-4 and TRBJ2-3; D is ambiguous. The V end was cut by 8 bases, the J end by 5 bases, with 8 bases between. CDR3 length: 11 residues. CDR3 protein: CASSARDTQYF. CDR3 DNA sequence: TGTGCCAGCTCTGCAAGAGATACGCAGTATTTT.

V is TRBV12-3 or TRBV12-4 and J is TRBJ1-2; no clear D. Trimming cost V 2 bases and J 2 bases, with 6 bases left between them. This CDR3 is built from 13 residues. The CDR3 here is CASSLTGNYGYTF. The CDR3 nucleotides read TGTGCCAGCAGTTTAACCGGGAACTATGGCTACACCTTC.

This clonotype was seen only a few times. The chain carries TRBV20-1 and TRBJ2-5; no clear D gene. CDR1 is DFQATT and CDR2 is SNEGSKA in the germline V gene (reference sequence). Trimming took 3 bases from V and 1 from J, leaving 12 bases between them. The CDR3 is made up of 14 amino acids. CDR3 sequence reads: CSARGRRAQETQYF. In nucleotides, the CDR3 is TGCAGTGCTAGGGGCCGTAGGGCCCAAGAGACCCAGTACTTC.

J is TRBJ2-3 and V is TRBV11-2; possibly TRBD2 for D (5 bases). The CDR3 contains 13 residues. Germline CDR1 is SGHAT and CDR2 is FQNNGV. The ends were cut back, 4 bases at V and 8 bases at J, with 13 bases in the middle. The chain's CDR3 is CASSSTYGGTQYF. In DNA, the CDR3 is TGTGCCAGCAGCTCTACGTATGGAGGTACGCAGTATTTT.

This clonotype showed up just a few times. The chain carries TRBV21-1 and TRBJ2-1; TRBD2 was called by the table and not checked on the DNA. TRBV21-1 is marked as a pseudogene. This CDR3 region has 15 residues. DNA for the CDR3: TGTGCCAGCAGCAAAGTAGCGGGGGGGCCCAATGAGCAGTTCTTC. Protein: CASSKVAGGPNEQFF.

This clonotype has ten or more counts. The rearrangement joins TRBV12-3 or TRBV12-4 to TRBJ1-2; D gene ambiguous. This CDR3 comprises 15 residues. Trimming took off 3 bases at V and 7 bases at J, with 18 bases between the two ends. The CDR3 DNA sequence: TGTGCCAGCAGTTTGGGGAGAGTCGAGGAGGGTGGCTACACCTTC. This encodes CASSLGRVEEGGYTF.

The genes are TRBV30 and TRBJ2-7, with D hard to call. The CDR3 is made up of 14 amino acids. Germline values: CDR1 GTSNPN, CDR2 SVGIG (reference sequence). V was cut by 0 bases and J by 3 bases, with 12 bases left in between. CDR3 residues: CAWSVQRNVYEQYF. CDR3 sequence (DNA): TGTGCCTGGAGTGTACAACGGAATGTCTACGAGCAGTACTTC.

At least ten counts were recorded for this clonotype. This rearrangement joins TRBV7-6 to TRBJ2-7; 7 bases map to TRBD2. The CDR3 sequence is 14 residues long. The trim removed 1 base at V and 5 bases at J, leaving 5 bases unmatched. Germline CDR1 and CDR2: SGHVS and FNYEAQ. The CDR3 protein is CASSLGGGPNEQYF. The CDR3, as DNA: TGTGCCAGCAGCTTAGGGGGGGGTCCCAACGAGCAGTACTTC.

A few counts support this clonotype. The rearrangement uses TRBV2 and TRBJ2-7, with TRBD1 matching over 9 bases. V was clipped by 4 bases and J by 1 base; unmatched bases: 2. This CDR3 has 14 amino acids. Germline CDR1 and CDR2: SNHLY and FYNNEI. In nucleotides, the CDR3 is TGTGCCAGCAGTGTGGACAGGGGATCCTACGAGCAGTACTTC. Its translation is CASSVDRGSYEQYF.

The rearrangement uses TRBV5-1 and TRBJ2-5; 8 nucleotides line up with TRBD2. Trimming removed 2 bases from V and 1 base from J; junction bases left unmatched: 1. This CDR3 spans 14 amino acids. Germline CDR1 reads SGHRS; CDR2 reads YFSETQ. CDR3 in amino acids: CASSLSGGQETQYF. The CDR3 nucleotides read TGCGCCAGCAGCTTAAGCGGGGGCCAAGAGACCCAGTACTTC.

The chain combines TRBV7-2 with TRBJ2-7; no clear D. Trimming cost V 1 base and J 0 bases, with 10 bases left between them. The length of the CDR3 is 15 residues. Germline V gives CDR1 SGHTA, CDR2 FQGNSA. As DNA, the CDR3 is TGTGCCAGCAGCTTAGAAAACGCAGACTCCTACGAGCAGTACTTC. Protein sequence: CASSLENADSYEQYF.

This clonotype was detected many times. This chain uses TRBV30 with TRBJ2-3; D is uncertain. This CDR3 is 10 amino acids long. The germline V gene encodes CDR1 GTSNPN and CDR2 SVGIG (reference sequence). V lost 5 bases and J 6 bases, leaving 6 bases between the germline ends. CDR3 DNA sequence: TGTGCCTGGGGATGGGATACGCAGTATTTT. This sequence encodes CAWGWDTQYF. The complete variable domain, with remaining parts taken from reference TRBV30 and TRBJ2-3, reads SQTIHQWPATLVQPVGSPLSLECTVEGTSNPNLYWYRQAAGRGLQLLFYSVGIGQISSEVPQNLSASRPQDRQFILSSKKLLLSDSGFYLCAWGWDTQYFGPGTRLTVL.

This clonotype was recorded at least ten times. This CDR3 reads CASSRPVDQPQHF. CDR3 coding DNA: TGTGCCAGCAGTAGGCCAGTTGACCAGCCCCAGCATTTT. The chain employs TRBV2 and TRBJ1-5; D remains ambiguous. V was shortened by 5 bases and J by 7 bases, with 12 bases between the two germline ends. Germline V lookup: CDR1 SNHLY, CDR2 FYNNEI. This CDR3 has 13 amino acids.

This chain uses TRBV27 with TRBJ2-2; TRBD2 is a possible D gene (5 bases). The ends were cut back, 7 bases at V and 1 base at J, with 13 bases in the middle. The CDR3 is 15 amino acids. Germline V CDR1 and CDR2: MNHEY, SMNVEV (reference sequence). In DNA form, the CDR3 reads TGTGCCAGCATGTCTCTAGGGAGGAACACCGGGGAGCTGTTTTTT. Translation gives CASMSLGRNTGELFF.

V is TRBV12-3 or TRBV12-4 and J is TRBJ2-2, with 9 bases aligning to TRBD2. After removal of 6 bases from V and 2 bases from J, the junction contained 4 bases not matched to a gene. The CDR3 spans 15 residues. CDR3 sequence: CASRISGSNTGELFF. CDR3 in DNA: TGTGCCAGCAGGATTAGCGGGAGTAACACCGGGGAGCTGTTTTTT.

The table lists this clonotype with many counts. This chain joins TRBV7-9 and TRBJ2-5; TRBD2 matches at 9 bases. This CDR3 region has 17 residues. From germline, CDR1 is SEHNR and CDR2 FQNEAQ (reference sequence). Trimming cost V 0 bases and J 4 bases; bases outside gene matches: 9. The CDR3 nucleotides are TGTGCCAGCAGCTTAGCGGATCTTAGCGGGGGAGGAGAGACCCAGTACTTC. Amino acids: CASSLADLSGGGETQYF. The full variable domain, its missing parts supplied by reference TRBV7-9 and TRBJ2-5, is DTGVSQNPRHKITKRGQNVTFRCDPISEHNRLYWYRQTLGQGPEFLTYFQNEAQLEKSRLLSDRFSAERPKGSFSTLEIQRTEQGDSAMYLCASSLADLSGGGETQYFGPGTRLLVL.

The V call is TRBV7-9, the J call TRBJ2-7; D is ambiguous. V was clipped by 2 bases and J by 7 bases, with 6 bases between them. Germline V gives CDR1 SEHNR, CDR2 FQNEAQ (reference sequence). This CDR3 is 11 amino acids long. CDR3 amino acids: CASSLSFEQYF. The DNA for the CDR3 is TGTGCCAGCAGCTTAAGTTTTGAGCAGTACTTC. Full variable domain (outside the CDR3, taken from reference TRBV7-9 and TRBJ2-7): DTGVSQNPRHKITKRGQNVTFRCDPISEHNRLYWYRQTLGQGPEFLTYFQNEAQLEKSRLLSDRFSAERPKGSFSTLEIQRTEQGDSAMYLCASSLSFEQYFGPGTRLTVT.

Ten or more counts support this clonotype. The chain carries TRBV2 and TRBJ2-3; D unclear. The CDR3 has 10 amino acids. CDR1 and CDR2 (germline): SNHLY, FYNNEI. The germline V and J ends were trimmed by 8 bases and 1 base, with 1 base remaining between them. CDR3 region: CASGTDTQYF. CDR3 DNA: TGTGCCAGCGGCACAGATACGCAGTATTTT. The full variable domain, its missing parts supplied by reference TRBV2 and TRBJ2-3, is EPEVTQTPSHQVTQMGQEVILRCVPISNHLYFYWYRQILGQKVEFLVSFYNNEISEKSEIFDDQFSVERPDGSNFTLKIRSTKLEDSAMYFCASGTDTQYFGPGTRLTVL.

This clonotype was observed many times. CDR3 sequence reads: CASSTGTASYEQYF. CDR3 coding DNA: TGTGCCAGCAGCACCGGGACAGCCTCCTACGAGCAGTACTTC. The V call is TRBV9, the J call TRBJ2-7, with 7 bases lining up with TRBD1. Trimming removed 4 bases from V and 0 bases from J; junction bases left unmatched: 4. This CDR3 spans 14 amino acids. The germline CDR1 and CDR2 sequences are SGDLS and YYNGEE.

This chain uses TRBV7-2 with TRBJ2-2; D may be TRBD2 (6 bases). Looked up from germline, CDR1 is SGHTA and CDR2 is FQGNSA. Trimming took off 0 bases at V and 4 bases at J, with 9 bases between the two ends. CDR3 length: 15 residues. The CDR3 here is CASSLAGGSTGELFF. The CDR3 region has the DNA TGTGCCAGCAGCTTAGCGGGAGGCAGCACCGGGGAGCTGTTTTTT.

This clonotype was recorded at least ten times. This sequence joins TRBV12-3 or TRBV12-4 and TRBJ1-1, with a weak D call TRBD1 (5 bases). The germline V and J ends were trimmed by 3 bases and 2 bases, with 13 bases remaining between them. The CDR3 spans 15 residues. CDR3 in DNA: TGTGCCAGCAGTTTTGTCCCGACAGACAACACTGAAGCTTTCTTT. Translation gives CASSFVPTDNTEAFF.

The sample holds many counts of this clonotype. The chain employs TRBV28 and TRBJ2-7, with a weak D call TRBD2 (6 bases). The CDR3 extends over 11 amino acids. V was trimmed by 10 bases and J by 7 bases, leaving 14 bases between them. Germline lookup yields CDR1 MDHEN and CDR2 SYDVKM. CDR3 loop: CAIRGTGEQYF. For the CDR3, the DNA is TGTGCCATCCGAGGGACTGGGGAGCAGTACTTC.

Ten or more counts support this clonotype. CDR3 in DNA: TGTGCCAGCAGCTTACCCCAGGCGAACACTGAAGCTTTCTTT. It translates to CASSLPQANTEAFF. This chain connects TRBV7-8 to TRBJ1-1; D is unresolved. CDR1 SGHVS and CDR2 FQNEAQ come from the germline V gene. The CDR3 is 14 amino acids. The V and J ends lost 2 bases and 1 base respectively, with 8 bases between them.

This clonotype was recorded at least ten times. The chain joins TRBV7-2 to TRBJ1-6; no definite D call. The CDR3 is made up of 15 amino acids. Germline loops: CDR1 SGHTA, CDR2 FQGNSA. Trimming took off 5 bases at V and 0 bases at J, with 8 bases between the two ends. In DNA form, the CDR3 reads TGTGCCAGCAGCCCCAGGTCCTCCTATAATTCACCCCTCCACTTT. It yields the protein CASSPRSSYNSPLHF.

In this sample, this clonotype turned up many times. The chain employs TRBV2 and TRBJ2-3; no clear D gene. Germline lookup yields CDR1 SNHLY and CDR2 FYNNEI. V shed 2 bases and J shed 1 base, with 13 bases lying between them. There are 16 residues in the CDR3. The CDR3 protein is CASSEFLGGGTDTQYF. The CDR3 DNA is TGTGCCAGCAGTGAATTTTTGGGTGGCGGCACAGATACGCAGTATTTT.

This clonotype was seen repeatedly, ten times or more. The V call is TRBV30, the J call TRBJ2-3; D unresolved. CDR1 GTSNPN and CDR2 SVGIG come from the germline V gene (reference sequence). The CDR3 runs to 10 residues. DNA of the CDR3: TGTGCTGGGCTAGGAGATACGCAGTATTTT. As protein: CAGLGDTQYF.

The chain links TRBV20-1 to TRBJ2-3; 11 bases align to TRBD1. The J segment lost 5 bases and the V segment lost 3 bases, leaving 4 bases of the junction unmatched. The germline CDR1 and CDR2 sequences are DFQATT and SNEGSKA (reference sequence). This CDR3 has 14 amino acids. The CDR3 spells CSARSGQGGDTQYF. For the CDR3, the DNA is TGCAGTGCTAGGTCGGGACAGGGGGGAGATACGCAGTATTTT.

This clonotype occurred a few times. V and J are TRBV19 and TRBJ2-2; 7 bases match TRBD1. The ends lost 7 bases at V and 1 base at J; junction bases unmatched: 6. From germline, CDR1 is LNHDA and CDR2 SQIVND (reference sequence). The CDR3 length is 15 residues. CDR3 in DNA: TGTGCCAGTAAGGTGGGACAGAGGAACACCGGGGAGCTGTTTTTT. Amino acids: CASKVGQRNTGELFF.

Only a few counts were recorded for this clonotype. This chain connects TRBV10-3 to TRBJ2-1; D not certain. The CDR3 spans 12 residues. Trimming stripped 9 bases from V and 5 bases from J, with 11 bases between. Germline lookup yields CDR1 ENHRY and CDR2 SYGVKD. The CDR3: CAISGGNNEQFF. The CDR3 DNA follows: TGTGCCATTTCTGGCGGTAACAATGAGCAGTTCTTC.

In its sample, this clonotype is medium-sized. The V call is TRBV7-2, the J call TRBJ1-1; D ambiguous. This CDR3 region has 14 residues. The germline gives CDR1 SGHTA, CDR2 FQGNSA. Deletions cut 1 base from V and 7 bases from J, with 13 bases between. The DNA of the CDR3 is TGTGCCAGCAGCTTAGATCCCGTCGCAAATGAAGCTTTCTTT. It yields the protein CASSLDPVANEAFF.

This clonotype was seen more than once but under ten times. V gene TRBV5-1 combines with J gene TRBJ2-1, with TRBD2 matching 10 bases. This CDR3 has 13 amino acids. From germline, CDR1 is SGHRS and CDR2 YFSETQ. Trimming cost V 3 bases and J 10 bases; bases outside gene matches: 4. This chain's CDR3 is CASSSGLAVEQFF. As DNA, the CDR3 is TGCGCCAGCAGCTCAGGACTAGCGGTCGAGCAGTTCTTC.